This TCR beta chain was found in a study of HIV-infected children after antiretroviral therapy interruption. At the level of the study: Interruption group median age 9.5 years; continuous group about 8 years.

Unique molecular identifiers were included in an RNA-based 3' RACE TCR library. TCRdb independently ran MiXCR on the 3' RACE reads; one entry per CDR3 protein. Among fewer than 100,000 distinct CDR3 sequences listed, 6.9% were seen once. General study results and limits: Naive CD4+ Gini coefficient rose by interruption end, suggesting clonal expansion.

This clonotype was detected many times. Its target is not known. Trimming at V came to 7 bases and at J to 8 bases, leaving 11 bases not matched to a gene. Germline V gene data show CDR1 as GTSNPN and CDR2 as SVGIG (reference sequence). The CDR3 runs to 14 residues. Treatment denoted: PENTA 11 planned treatment interruption arm or continuous ART arm. At least 5 million viable PBMCs were required per cryopreserved sample. From thawed PBMCs, naive CD4+ CD45RA+ CD45RO- T cells were sorted. The receptor comes from a pool of human donors with HIV. The material sequenced was CD45RA+ CD4+ T cells from PBMCs, pooled from several time points, taken from a donor given antiretroviral therapy, either interrupted or continuous. Subset indicated: naive CD4+ CD45RA+ CD45RO- T cells. The chain recombines TRBV30 with TRBJ1-6; 7 bases fit TRBD1. Here the CDR3 DNA reads TGTGCCTCAACCCCGGGACAGTTTTATTCACCCCTCCACTTT. It yields the protein CASTPGQFYSPLHF.